Each of the 30 T cell receptor beta chains below was sequenced from the same sample in a study of CD8+CD57+ T cells in acquired aplastic anemia. The TCR beta profiling, which covered VDJ combination and CDR3 sequence, was carried out using genomic DNA as the template. TCRdb passed the reads through MiXCR, listing each CDR3 protein once. The sample has 260,000 or so distinct CDR3 sequences, approximately 50% seen once; the top ten hold 7% to 9.5%. Patients picked for sequencing had shown CD8+CD57+ cell expansion detected by flow cytometry. Sequenced material: sorted CD4+, CD8+, or CD8+CD57+ T cells (not recorded which) from PBMCs. Receptors were obtained from a human donor with aplastic anemia.

There are a few counts of this clonotype. The chain links TRBV6-5 to TRBJ1-5; D might be TRBD1 (5 bases). CDR1 is MNHEY and CDR2 is SVGAGI in the germline V gene. This CDR3 is 16 amino acids long. The V end lost 7 bases, the J end lost 3 bases, and 19 bases lay between the germline ends. CDR3 region: CASTQGERGLNQPQHF. The DNA of the CDR3 is TGTGCCAGCACACAAGGGGAGCGCGGACTCAATCAGCCCCAGCATTTT.

This clonotype appeared a single time. The chain joins TRBV2 to TRBJ1-1, with D unclear. The CDR3 runs 15 residues. V was trimmed by 5 bases and J by 0 bases, leaving 13 bases between them. The germline V gene has CDR1 SNHLY and CDR2 FYNNEI. The CDR3 is CASSLESSLNTEAFF. In DNA form, the CDR3 reads TGTGCCAGCAGTTTAGAGTCTTCACTGAACACTGAAGCTTTCTTT. Combining the CDR3 with reference TRBV2 and TRBJ1-1 gives the whole variable domain EPEVTQTPSHQVTQMGQEVILRCVPISNHLYFYWYRQILGQKVEFLVSFYNNEISEKSEIFDDQFSVERPDGSNFTLKIRSTKLEDSAMYFCASSLESSLNTEAFFGQGTRLTVV.

DNA of the CDR3: TGCAGTGCTAGAGATGGGGGGGGGCAATCCTACGAGCAGTACTTC. It specifies CSARDGGGQSYEQYF. The chain uses TRBV20-1 and TRBJ2-7, with a tentative D call TRBD2 (7 bases). Trimming cost V 0 bases and J 1 base, with 13 bases left between them. The CDR3 covers 15 residues. The V gene's germline CDR1 is DFQATT and CDR2 SNEGSKA (reference sequence).

V gene TRBV18 combines with J gene TRBJ2-5, with 7 bases matching TRBD2. The CDR3 spans 12 residues. V trimming: 11 bases; J trimming: 5 bases; junction bases outside the gene matches: 8. Germline V gene sequence: CDR1 KGHSH, CDR2 LQKENI. CDR3 sequence reads: CAPCGGKETQYF. The CDR3 bases are TGTGCCCCCTGCGGGGGTAAGGAGACCCAGTACTTC.

In this sample, this clonotype turned up many times. The J gene is TRBJ2-1, the V gene TRBV7-2; no definite D call. The CDR3 contains 14 residues. In germline, CDR1 is SGHTA, CDR2 FQGNSA. V was trimmed by 1 base and J by 6 bases, leaving 10 bases between them. CDR3 loop: CASSLVGPPNEQFF. The CDR3 bases are TGTGCCAGCAGCTTAGTCGGCCCCCCCAATGAGCAGTTCTTC.

Points on this clonotype: Germline and junction disagree at one end, which may indicate a read error. The rearrangement joins TRBV7-9 to TRBJ2-7; the D gene could be TRBD1 or TRBD2 (5 bases each). Looked up from germline, CDR1 is SEHNR and CDR2 is FQNEAQ (reference sequence). The CDR3 is 13 amino acids. This CDR3 reads CASSPRGSNEQYF. Here the CDR3 DNA reads TGTGCCAGCAGCCCCCGGGGCTCCAACGAGCAGTACTTC.

At least ten counts were recorded for this clonotype. V is TRBV28 and J is TRBJ2-7, with D perhaps given as TRBD1 or TRBD2 (5 bases each). V lost 7 bases and J lost 0, with 13 bases in between. Per germline, CDR1 MDHEN and CDR2 SYDVKM. The length of the CDR3 is 14 residues. The CDR3 coding sequence is TGTGCCAGCAATAGGGACCAGCCCTCCTACGAGCAGTACTTC. Its translation: CASNRDQPSYEQYF.

This clonotype was recorded at least ten times. The rearrangement joins TRBV12-3 or TRBV12-4 to TRBJ2-7; D is unresolved. The V end was cut by 2 bases, the J end by 2 bases, with 4 bases between. This CDR3 contains 12 residues. CDR3 sequence: CASSLLPYEQYF. The CDR3 region has the DNA TGTGCCAGCAGTTTACTCCCCTACGAGCAGTACTTC.

V and J are TRBV5-5 and TRBJ2-7; 12 bases line up with TRBD2. CDR1 is SGHKS and CDR2 is YYEKEE in the germline V gene (reference sequence). This CDR3 contains 14 residues. In nucleotides, the CDR3 is TGCGCCAGCAGCTCGGGACTAGCGGGTTACGAGCAGTACGTC. It codes for CASSSGLAGYEQYV.

Concerning this clonotype: A read error may explain this, as a much larger clone is one base away. The rearrangement joins TRBV10-3 to TRBJ1-6, with D maybe TRBD1 (6 bases). The CDR3 covers 16 residues. The germline V gene encodes CDR1 ENHRY and CDR2 SYGVKD. CDR3 sequence (DNA): TGTGCCAGCAGAGGACAGTTCAGCTCCTATGATTCACCCCTCCACTTT. It specifies CASRGQFSSYDSPLHF.

This clonotype has a count of ten or more. This rearrangement joins TRBV19 to TRBJ1-1, with 8 bases that match TRBD1. The germline CDR1 and CDR2 sequences are LNHDA and SQIVND (reference sequence). The CDR3 sequence is 13 residues long. The ends lost 6 bases at V and 4 bases at J; junction bases unmatched: 4. The CDR3 reads CASRQGGGTEAFF. CDR3 DNA sequence: TGTGCCAGTAGACAGGGGGGCGGCACTGAAGCTTTCTTT.

The chain recombines TRBV10-3 with TRBJ2-7, with D possibly TRBD1 on 5 matching bases. This CDR3 has 15 amino acids. The germline CDR1 and CDR2 sequences are ENHRY and SYGVKD. V lost 2 bases and J 5 bases, leaving 16 bases between the germline ends. The CDR3: CAISERGTWPHEQYF. CDR3 nucleotides: TGTGCCATCAGTGAGAGGGGCACCTGGCCTCACGAGCAGTACTTC.

The rearrangement uses TRBV9 and TRBJ1-1; no firm D call. Germline CDR1 is SGDLS and CDR2 is YYNGEE. V shed 4 bases and J shed 7 bases, with 11 bases lying between them. The CDR3 contains 12 residues. CDR3 nucleotide sequence: TGTGCCAGCAGCCTCGACCGGGGTGAAGCTTTCTTT. It codes for CASSLDRGEAFF.

This chain joins TRBV9 and TRBJ1-2, with D tentatively TRBD1 (6 bases). V was trimmed by 1 base and J by 4 bases, leaving 20 bases between them. The length of the CDR3 is 17 residues. Germline V gives CDR1 SGDLS, CDR2 YYNGEE. The CDR3 protein is CASSVLSRGAAIYGYTF. The DNA of the CDR3 is TGTGCCAGCAGCGTACTATCGCGGGGGGCCGCCATCTATGGCTACACCTTC.

The chain links TRBV29-1 to TRBJ1-2; D unresolved. The CDR3 is made up of 14 amino acids. V lost 3 bases, J lost 1 base, and 12 bases lay in between. Germline V lookup: CDR1 SQVTM, CDR2 ANQGSEA. CDR3 region: CSVDGSGDNYGYTF. In DNA form, the CDR3 reads TGCAGCGTTGACGGGTCAGGTGATAACTATGGCTACACCTTC.

This clonotype has at least ten counts. The chain recombines TRBV9 with TRBJ2-1, with D possibly being TRBD2 (6 bases). Germline CDR1 and CDR2: SGDLS and YYNGEE. This CDR3 has 15 amino acids. V was shortened by 0 bases and J by 3 bases, with 10 bases between the two germline ends. The chain's CDR3 is CASSVEAGLYNEQFF. In DNA, the CDR3 is TGTGCCAGCAGCGTAGAAGCGGGCCTCTACAATGAGCAGTTCTTC.

The table lists this clonotype with many counts. The chain links TRBV7-9 to TRBJ1-1; D uncertain. This CDR3 comprises 14 residues. Between the trimmed V and J ends, which lost 2 bases and 0 bases, there was a span of 7 bases. Germline V gene sequence: CDR1 SEHNR, CDR2 FQNEAQ (reference sequence). The CDR3 is CASSLTTVNTEAFF. The CDR3 bases are TGTGCCAGCAGCTTAACCACAGTGAACACTGAAGCTTTCTTT.

This chain links TRBV20-1 with TRBJ1-1, with D possibly matching TRBD1 (5 bases). CDR1 and CDR2 (germline): DFQATT, SNEGSKA (reference sequence). Deletions cut 2 bases from V and 5 bases from J, with 9 bases between. CDR3 length: 12 amino acids. This CDR3 is CSARQGGTEAFF. CDR3 nucleotides: TGCAGTGCTAGACAGGGTGGTACTGAAGCTTTCTTT.

Concerning this clonotype itself: Given a much more abundant clone one base away, this may be a read error. The chain joins TRBV7-9 to TRBJ2-7, with TRBD1 matching over 9 bases. The V gene's germline CDR1 is SEHNR and CDR2 FQNEAQ (reference sequence). The CDR3 is made up of 14 amino acids. Here the CDR3 reads CVSSPGQGVDEQYF. CDR3 DNA sequence: TGTGTCAGCAGCCCGGGACAGGGTGTGGACGAGCAGTACTTC.

This clonotype was detected ten times or more. The chain joins TRBV7-8 to TRBJ1-5; no definite D call. Germline assignment: CDR1 SGHVS and CDR2 FQNEAQ. The CDR3 length is 12 residues. The V end was cut by 0 bases, the J end by 6 bases, with 3 bases between. Here the CDR3 DNA reads TGTGCCAGCAGCTTAGCCGGTCAGCCCCAGCATTTT. Protein sequence: CASSLAGQPQHF.

The V gene is TRBV7-9, the J gene TRBJ1-5, with D tentatively TRBD1 (5 bases). The length of the CDR3 is 13 residues. V lost 0 bases, J lost 14 bases, and 14 bases lay in between. CDR1 is SEHNR and CDR2 is FQNEAQ in the germline V gene (reference sequence). CDR3 DNA sequence: TGTGCCAGCAGCTTAGCACGAGGGGTTGATGAGCATTTT. Translated: CASSLARGVDEHF.

For the CDR3, the DNA is TGTGCCAGCAGCAACGGGGGGGATACGCAGTATTTT. Its translation is CASSNGGDTQYF. This rearrangement joins TRBV11-2 to TRBJ2-3; 7 bases align to TRBD2. V lost 5 bases and J lost 6; bases outside the gene matches: 2. Germline loops: CDR1 SGHAT, CDR2 FQNNGV. This CDR3 is 12 amino acids long.

This clonotype was observed once. The chain has TRBV10-3 and TRBJ2-3; perhaps TRBD2 as D (7 bases). The CDR3 runs 18 residues. V was trimmed by 3 bases and J by 4 bases, leaving 23 bases between them. Germline-derived CDR1 and CDR2 are ENHRY and SYGVKD. The CDR3 spells CAISDWLHTGRTADTQYF. The CDR3 coding sequence is TGTGCCATCAGTGATTGGCTTCACACCGGGAGGACAGCAGATACGCAGTATTTT.

V is TRBV20-1 and J is TRBJ2-7; TRBD2 might be the D (6 bases). V lost 3 bases, J lost 6 bases, and 15 bases lay in between. This CDR3 region has 13 residues. Looked up from germline, CDR1 is DFQATT and CDR2 is SNEGSKA (reference sequence). The chain's CDR3 is CSASGARDFEQYF. CDR3 nucleotide sequence: TGCAGTGCTAGCGGGGCGCGGGACTTCGAGCAGTACTTC.

The genes are TRBV7-2 and TRBJ2-7, with D uncertain. Deletions cut 4 bases from V and 1 base from J, with 17 bases between. Germline CDR1 is SGHTA and CDR2 is FQGNSA. The CDR3 extends over 16 amino acids. CDR3 DNA sequence: TGTGCCAGCAGCTCTTCTCGGTGGGCTCCTTCCTACGAGCAGTACTTC. Protein product: CASSSSRWAPSYEQYF.

The sample holds a few counts of this clonotype. The V and J genes are TRBV30 and TRBJ1-4; D uncertain. Germline assignment: CDR1 GTSNPN and CDR2 SVGIG (reference sequence). V lost 3 bases and J 5 bases, leaving 10 bases between the germline ends. This CDR3 is 13 amino acids long. The CDR3 here is CAWSSEENEKLFF. CDR3 coding DNA: TGTGCCTGGAGCAGTGAGGAAAATGAAAAACTGTTTTTT.

This clonotype was detected many times. The chain links TRBV5-1 to TRBJ2-5; D perhaps matches TRBD2 (7 bases). The germline V gene has CDR1 SGHRS and CDR2 YFSETQ. The CDR3 covers 14 residues. V was cut by 5 bases and J by 4 bases, with 15 bases left in between. The CDR3 loop reads CASRSSGGGETQYF. Here the CDR3 DNA reads TGCGCCAGCAGATCCTCGGGGGGCGGAGAGACCCAGTACTTC. Full variable domain (rest looked up from reference TRBV5-1 and TRBJ2-5): KAGVTQTPRYLIKTRGQQVTLSCSPISGHRSVSWYQQTPGQGLQFLFEYFSETQRNKGNFPGRFSGRQFSNSRSEMNVSTLELGDSALYLCASRSSGGGETQYFGPGTRLLVL.

This clonotype has a single count. The rearrangement joins TRBV29-1 to TRBJ2-5; D tentatively fits TRBD1 or TRBD2 (5 bases each). Trimming removed 3 bases from V and 6 bases from J, with 20 bases in between. This CDR3 is 15 amino acids long. Germline V gene data show CDR1 as SQVTM and CDR2 as ANQGSEA. CDR3 nucleotides: TGCAGCGTTGATTCTAGGTCAGGGAGTTTACAGACCCAGTACTTC. This translates into CSVDSRSGSLQTQYF.

In its sample, this clonotype was seen a few times. This may be a read error, as it is one base from a much larger clone. This chain uses TRBV19 with TRBJ2-1; possibly TRBD1 or TRBD2 for D (5 bases each). The V gene's germline CDR1 is LNHDA and CDR2 SQIVND (reference sequence). This CDR3 region has 15 residues. The CDR3 coding sequence is TGTGCCAGTAGTAATGGGGACCGTGGGTTCAATGGGCAGTTCTTC. Amino acid sequence: CASSNGDRGFNGQFF.

V usage is TRBV3-1 and J usage is TRBJ2-3; D gene ambiguous. V was trimmed by 0 bases and J by 1 base, leaving 8 bases between them. The germline CDR1 and CDR2 sequences are LGHDT and YNNKEL (reference sequence). The CDR3 runs 15 residues. The CDR3 coding sequence is TGTGCCAGCAGCCAAGAACTTCGGGGCACAGATACGCAGTATTTT. Its protein product is CASSQELRGTDTQYF.